A single sample is the source of the 6 T cell receptor beta chains below, sequenced in a study of shared clonotypes between healthy human individuals. Data came from immunoSEQ multiplex PCR; TCRdb stores just in-frame clones and leaves some out. This sample has 950,000 to 1,300,000 clones, with about 75% found just once. The specimen was memory CD4+ T cells sorted from blood. Subset denoted: CD45RA-negative fraction. The source is a man aged 18 to 30 in good health.

The chain employs TRBV21-1 and TRBJ1-1. TRBV21-1 is shown as a pseudogene. The CDR3 covers 16 residues. As DNA, the CDR3 is TGTGCCAGCAGCCGGACTGGGGACCTCACGAACACTGAAGCTTTCTTT. Translating gives CASSRTGDLTNTEAFF.

The V and J genes are TRBV7-9 and TRBJ2-3, with TRBD2 identical over 8 bases. Germline V gene lookup returns CDR1 SEHNR and CDR2 FQNEAQ (reference sequence). The CDR3 has 17 residues. V lost 0 bases, J lost 2 bases, and 7 bases stayed unmatched. The CDR3 DNA reads as TGTGCCAGCAGCTTAGCTATAATAGCGGGGTCCACAGATACGCAGTATTTT. Residues: CASSLAIIAGSTDTQYF.

The V gene is TRBV4-1, the J gene TRBJ2-5; D is perhaps TRBD1 (5 bases). Germline V CDR1 and CDR2: MGHRA, YSYEKL. The CDR3 is 14 amino acids. Trimming left V 0 bases short and J 5 bases short, with 10 bases between. The CDR3 spells CASSQDGAGETQYF. The CDR3, as DNA: TGCGCCAGCAGCCAAGATGGGGCAGGGGAGACCCAGTACTTC.

This chain uses TRBV6-5 with TRBJ1-2; D possibly corresponds to TRBD1 (5 bases). The CDR3 is 14 amino acids. The germline gives CDR1 MNHEY, CDR2 SVGAGI. The germline V and J ends were trimmed by 4 bases and 7 bases, with 16 bases remaining between them. The CDR3 sequence: CASSSPGRVAGYTF. The CDR3 DNA sequence: TGTGCCAGCAGTTCCCCGGGCAGGGTCGCTGGCTACACCTTC.

The chain couples TRBV29-1 to TRBJ1-2; 8 positions agree with TRBD1. Germline V gene sequence: CDR1 SQVTM, CDR2 ANQGSEA. This CDR3 is 14 amino acids long. V dropped 6 bases and J dropped 6; count of bases not matched to a gene: 12. CDR3 in DNA: TGCAGCGTAGCCAGAACCGGACAGGGAAATGGCTACACCTTC. This codes for CSVARTGQGNGYTF.

The chain is built from TRBV20-1 and TRBJ2-7; D perhaps matches TRBD2 (6 bases). Germline CDR1 is DFQATT and CDR2 is SNEGSKA (reference sequence). The ends were cut back, 6 bases at V and 7 bases at J, with 13 bases in the middle. This CDR3 has 11 residues. Here the CDR3 reads CSARRAGEQYF. The CDR3 DNA reads as TGCAGTGCGCGGAGGGCCGGAGAGCAGTACTTC.